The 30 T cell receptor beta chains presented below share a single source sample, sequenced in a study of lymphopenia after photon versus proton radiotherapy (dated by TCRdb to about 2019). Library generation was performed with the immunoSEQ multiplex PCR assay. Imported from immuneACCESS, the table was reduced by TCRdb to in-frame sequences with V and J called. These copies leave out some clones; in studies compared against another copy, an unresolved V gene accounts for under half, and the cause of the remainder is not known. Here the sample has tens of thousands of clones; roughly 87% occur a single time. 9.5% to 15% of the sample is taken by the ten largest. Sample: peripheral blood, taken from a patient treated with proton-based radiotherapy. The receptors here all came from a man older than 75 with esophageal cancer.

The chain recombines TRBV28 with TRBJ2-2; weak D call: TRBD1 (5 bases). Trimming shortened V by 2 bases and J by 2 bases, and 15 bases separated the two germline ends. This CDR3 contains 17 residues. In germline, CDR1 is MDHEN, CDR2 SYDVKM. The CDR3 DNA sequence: TGTGCCAGCAGTTTAGGGGCCCGGGCGAGCAACACCGGGGAGCTGTTTTTT. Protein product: CASSLGARASNTGELFF.

The CDR3 DNA follows: TGTGCCAGCAGTGAGGGGGGGGAGTTGACTGAAGCTTTCTTT. It codes for CASSEGGELTEAFF. The chain employs TRBV2 and TRBJ1-1; a weak D match, TRBD1 (5 bases). V lost 3 bases and J 5 bases, leaving 13 bases between the germline ends. The CDR3 loop spans 14 amino acids. CDR1 SNHLY and CDR2 FYNNEI come from the germline V gene.

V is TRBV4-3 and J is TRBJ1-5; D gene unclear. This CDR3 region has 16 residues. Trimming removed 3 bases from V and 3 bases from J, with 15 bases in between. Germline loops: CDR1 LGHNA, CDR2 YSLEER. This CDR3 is CASSQGRGFINQPQHF. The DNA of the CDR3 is TGCGCCAGCAGCCAGGGGAGAGGGTTTATCAATCAGCCCCAGCATTTT.

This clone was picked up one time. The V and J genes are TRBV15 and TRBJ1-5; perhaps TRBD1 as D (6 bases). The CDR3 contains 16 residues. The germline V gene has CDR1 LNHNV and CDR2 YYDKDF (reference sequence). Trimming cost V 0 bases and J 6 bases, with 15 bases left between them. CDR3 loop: CATSRDRTADRQPQHF. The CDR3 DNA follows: TGTGCCACCAGCAGAGATAGGACAGCAGATCGTCAGCCCCAGCATTTT.

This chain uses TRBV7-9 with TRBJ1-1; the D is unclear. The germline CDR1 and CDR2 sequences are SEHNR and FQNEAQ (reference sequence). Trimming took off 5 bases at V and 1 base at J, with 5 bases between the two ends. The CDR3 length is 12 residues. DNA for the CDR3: TGTGCCAGCAGCCCACAGAACACTGAAGCTTTCTTT. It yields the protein CASSPQNTEAFF.

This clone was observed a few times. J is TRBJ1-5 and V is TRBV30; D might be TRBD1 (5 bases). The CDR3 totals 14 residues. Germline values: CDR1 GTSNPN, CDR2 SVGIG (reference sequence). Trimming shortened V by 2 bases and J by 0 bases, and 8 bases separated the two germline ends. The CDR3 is CAWSLGDSNQPQHF. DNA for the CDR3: TGTGCCTGGAGTTTAGGGGATAGCAATCAGCCCCAGCATTTT.

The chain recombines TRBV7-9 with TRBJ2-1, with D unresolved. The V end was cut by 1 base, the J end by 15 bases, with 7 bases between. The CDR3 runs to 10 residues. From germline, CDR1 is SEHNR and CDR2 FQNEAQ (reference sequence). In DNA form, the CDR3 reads TGTGCCAGCAGCTTAGAGAACAGGTTCTTC. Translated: CASSLENRFF.

CDR3 nucleotide sequence: TGTGCCAGTAGTCCTCCTCTGTTTTTTGGGACCGCAGAGACCCAGTACTTC. This encodes CASSPPLFFGTAETQYF. The chain links TRBV19 to TRBJ2-5; D may match TRBD1 or TRBD2 (5 bases each). Germline V gives CDR1 LNHDA, CDR2 SQIVND (reference sequence). Trimming pared 5 bases from V and 4 bases from J, leaving 23 bases between. The CDR3 extends over 17 amino acids.

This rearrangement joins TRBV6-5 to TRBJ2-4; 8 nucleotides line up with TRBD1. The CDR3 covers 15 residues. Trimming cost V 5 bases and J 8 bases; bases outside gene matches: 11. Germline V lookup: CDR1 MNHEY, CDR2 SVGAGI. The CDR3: CASSATGTGVDIQYF. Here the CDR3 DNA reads TGTGCCAGCAGTGCCACCGGGACAGGAGTTGACATTCAGTACTTC.

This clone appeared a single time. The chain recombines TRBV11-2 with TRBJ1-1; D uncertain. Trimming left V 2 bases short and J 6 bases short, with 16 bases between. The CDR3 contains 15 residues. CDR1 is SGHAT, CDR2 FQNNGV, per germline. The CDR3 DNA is TGTGCCAGCAGCTTATACGTGGGTAATATCCCTGAAGCTTTCTTT. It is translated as CASSLYVGNIPEAFF.

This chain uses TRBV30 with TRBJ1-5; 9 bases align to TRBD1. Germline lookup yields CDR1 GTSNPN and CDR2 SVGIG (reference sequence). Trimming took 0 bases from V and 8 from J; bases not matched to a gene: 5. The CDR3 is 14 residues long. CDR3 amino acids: CAWSVAGQGEPQHF. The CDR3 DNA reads TGTGCCTGGAGTGTGGCGGGACAGGGAGAGCCCCAGCATTTT.

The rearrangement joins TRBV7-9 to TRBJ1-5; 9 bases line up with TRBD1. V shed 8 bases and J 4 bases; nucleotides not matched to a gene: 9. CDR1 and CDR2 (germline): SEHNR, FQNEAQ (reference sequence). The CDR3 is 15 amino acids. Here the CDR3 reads CASGPTTGGNQPQHF. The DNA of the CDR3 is TGTGCCAGCGGCCCTACGACAGGGGGTAATCAGCCCCAGCATTTT.

CDR3 nucleotides: TGTGCCAGTAGTGAGAGCGGGGGGAGGGCAGATACGCAGTATTTT. Translating it yields CASSESGGRADTQYF. The rearrangement joins TRBV19 to TRBJ2-3; 9 nucleotides match TRBD2. The V gene end was trimmed by 5 bases and the J gene end by 4 bases; junction bases not matched to a gene: 7. The germline V gene encodes CDR1 LNHDA and CDR2 SQIVND (reference sequence). The CDR3 loop spans 15 amino acids.

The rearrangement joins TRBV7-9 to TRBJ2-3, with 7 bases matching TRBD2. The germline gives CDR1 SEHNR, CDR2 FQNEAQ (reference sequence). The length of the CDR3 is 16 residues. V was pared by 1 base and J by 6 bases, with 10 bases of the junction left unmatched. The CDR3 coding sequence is TGTGCCAGCAGCTTAGGGGTCCTAGCGGAATTTGATACGCAGTATTTT. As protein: CASSLGVLAEFDTQYF.

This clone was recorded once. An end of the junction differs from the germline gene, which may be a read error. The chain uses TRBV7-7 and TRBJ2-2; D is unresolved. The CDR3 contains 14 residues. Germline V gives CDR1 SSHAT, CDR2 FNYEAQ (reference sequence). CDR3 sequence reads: CASSWTANTGELFF. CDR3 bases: TGTGCTAGCAGCTGGACCGCGAACACCGGGGAGCTGTTTTTT.

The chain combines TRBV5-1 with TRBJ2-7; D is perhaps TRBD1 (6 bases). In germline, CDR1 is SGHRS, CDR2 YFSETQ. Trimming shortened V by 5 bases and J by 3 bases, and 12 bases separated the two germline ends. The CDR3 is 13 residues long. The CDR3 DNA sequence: TGCGCCAGCAGACTCTTGACAGGCTACGAGCAGTACTTC. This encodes CASRLLTGYEQYF.

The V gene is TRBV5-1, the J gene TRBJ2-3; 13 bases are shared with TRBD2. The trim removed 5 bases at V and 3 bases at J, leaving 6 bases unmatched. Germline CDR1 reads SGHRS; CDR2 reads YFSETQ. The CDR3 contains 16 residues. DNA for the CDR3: TGCGCCAGCAGTAGGACTAGCGGGAGATCGACAGATACGCAGTATTTT. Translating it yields CASSRTSGRSTDTQYF.

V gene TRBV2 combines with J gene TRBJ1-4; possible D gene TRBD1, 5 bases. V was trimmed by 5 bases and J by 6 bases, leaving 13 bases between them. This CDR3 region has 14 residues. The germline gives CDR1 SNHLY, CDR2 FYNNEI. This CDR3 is CASSRGGADEKLFF. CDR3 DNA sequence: TGTGCCAGCAGTCGTGGAGGGGCTGATGAAAAACTGTTTTTT.

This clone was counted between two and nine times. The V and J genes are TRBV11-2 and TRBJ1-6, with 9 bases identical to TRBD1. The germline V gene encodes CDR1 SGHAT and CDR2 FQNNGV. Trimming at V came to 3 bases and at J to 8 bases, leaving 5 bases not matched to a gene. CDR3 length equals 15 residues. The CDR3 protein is CASSFGTGFYSPLHF. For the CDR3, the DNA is TGTGCCAGCAGCTTCGGGACAGGGTTTTATTCACCCCTCCACTTT.

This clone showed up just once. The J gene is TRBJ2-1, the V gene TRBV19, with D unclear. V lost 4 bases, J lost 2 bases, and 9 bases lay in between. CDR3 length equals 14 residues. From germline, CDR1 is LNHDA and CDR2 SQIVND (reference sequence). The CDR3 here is CASSTQAAYNEQFF. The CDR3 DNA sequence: TGTGCCAGTAGTACTCAGGCCGCCTACAATGAGCAGTTCTTC.

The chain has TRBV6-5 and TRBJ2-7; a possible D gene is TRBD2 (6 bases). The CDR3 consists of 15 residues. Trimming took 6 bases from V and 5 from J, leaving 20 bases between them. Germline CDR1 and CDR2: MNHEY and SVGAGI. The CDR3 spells CASSRLAGRGDEQYF. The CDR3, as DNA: TGTGCCAGCAGCCGATTGGCGGGGCGCGGCGACGAGCAGTACTTC.

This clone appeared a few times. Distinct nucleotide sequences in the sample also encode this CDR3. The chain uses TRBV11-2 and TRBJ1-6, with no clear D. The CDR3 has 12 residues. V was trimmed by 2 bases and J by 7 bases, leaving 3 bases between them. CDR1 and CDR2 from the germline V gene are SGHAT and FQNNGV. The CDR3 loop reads CASSLRNSPLHF. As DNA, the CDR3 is TGTGCCAGCAGCTTACGGAATTCACCCCTCCACTTT.

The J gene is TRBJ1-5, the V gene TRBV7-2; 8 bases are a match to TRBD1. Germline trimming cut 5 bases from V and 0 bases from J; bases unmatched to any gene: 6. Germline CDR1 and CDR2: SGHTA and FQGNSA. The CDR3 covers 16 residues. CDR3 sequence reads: CASSQRTGLSNQPQHF. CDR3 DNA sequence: TGTGCCAGCAGCCAACGGACAGGGCTTAGCAATCAGCCCCAGCATTTT.

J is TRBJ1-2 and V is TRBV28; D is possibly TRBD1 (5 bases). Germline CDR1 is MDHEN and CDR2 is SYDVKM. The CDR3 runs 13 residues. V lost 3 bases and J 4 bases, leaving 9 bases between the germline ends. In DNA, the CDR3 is TGTGCCAGCAGTTTGGGGGGGGGCTATGGCTACACCTTC. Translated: CASSLGGGYGYTF.

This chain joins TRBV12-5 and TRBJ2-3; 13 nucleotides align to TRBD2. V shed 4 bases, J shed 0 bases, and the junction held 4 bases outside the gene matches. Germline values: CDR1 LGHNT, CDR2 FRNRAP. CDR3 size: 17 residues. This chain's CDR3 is CASGSGLAGSSTDTQYF. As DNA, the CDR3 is TGTGCTAGTGGTTCGGGACTAGCGGGGTCTAGCACAGATACGCAGTATTTT.

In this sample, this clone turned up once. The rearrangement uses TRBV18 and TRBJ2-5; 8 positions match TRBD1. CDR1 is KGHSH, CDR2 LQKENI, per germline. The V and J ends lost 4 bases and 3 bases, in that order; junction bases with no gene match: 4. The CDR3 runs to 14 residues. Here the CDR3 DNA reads TGTGCCAGCTCACGGAACAGGGGGGAAGAGACCCAGTACTTC. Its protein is CASSRNRGEETQYF. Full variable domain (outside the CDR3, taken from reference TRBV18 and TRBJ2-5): NAGVMQNPRHLVRRRGQEARLRCSPMKGHSHVYWYRQLPEEGLKFMVYLQKENIIDESGMPKERFSAEFPKEGPSILRIQQVVRGDSAAYFCASSRNRGEETQYFGPGTRLLVL.

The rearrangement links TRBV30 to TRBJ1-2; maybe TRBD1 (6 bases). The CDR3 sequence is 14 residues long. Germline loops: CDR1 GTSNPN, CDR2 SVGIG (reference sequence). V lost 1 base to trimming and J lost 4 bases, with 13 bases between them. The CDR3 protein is CAWSGRGNIYGYTF. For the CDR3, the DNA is TGTGCCTGGAGTGGTAGGGGGAACATCTATGGCTACACCTTC.

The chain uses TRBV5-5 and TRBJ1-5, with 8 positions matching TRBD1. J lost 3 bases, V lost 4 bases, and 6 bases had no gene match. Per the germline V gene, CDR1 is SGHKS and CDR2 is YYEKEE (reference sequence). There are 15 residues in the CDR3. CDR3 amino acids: CASSVQGEVNQPQHF. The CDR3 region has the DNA TGTGCCAGCAGCGTACAGGGGGAGGTCAATCAGCCCCAGCATTTT.

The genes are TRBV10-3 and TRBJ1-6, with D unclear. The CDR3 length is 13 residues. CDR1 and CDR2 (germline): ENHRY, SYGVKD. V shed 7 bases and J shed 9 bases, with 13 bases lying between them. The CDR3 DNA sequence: TGTGCCATCAACGCAGGACGATCTTCACCCCTCCACTTT. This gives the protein CAINAGRSSPLHF.

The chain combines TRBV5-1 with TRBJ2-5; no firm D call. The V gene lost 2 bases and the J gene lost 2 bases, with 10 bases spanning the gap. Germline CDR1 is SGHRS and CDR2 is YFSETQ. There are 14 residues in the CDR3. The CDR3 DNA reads TGCGCCAGCAGCTTTAACGGGCTACAAGAGACCCAGTACTTC. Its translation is CASSFNGLQETQYF.